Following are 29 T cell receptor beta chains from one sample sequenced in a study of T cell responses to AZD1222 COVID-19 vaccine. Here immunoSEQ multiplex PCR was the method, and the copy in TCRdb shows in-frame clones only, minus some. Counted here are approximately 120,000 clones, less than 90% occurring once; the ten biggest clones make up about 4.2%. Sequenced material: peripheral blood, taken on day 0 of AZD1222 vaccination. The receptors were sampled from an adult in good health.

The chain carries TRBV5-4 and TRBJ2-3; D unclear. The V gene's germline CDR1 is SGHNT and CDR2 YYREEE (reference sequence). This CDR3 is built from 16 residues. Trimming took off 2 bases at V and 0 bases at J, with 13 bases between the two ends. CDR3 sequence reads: CASSFGAFASTDTQYF. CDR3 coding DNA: TGTGCCAGCAGCTTTGGAGCTTTCGCTAGCACAGATACGCAGTATTTT.

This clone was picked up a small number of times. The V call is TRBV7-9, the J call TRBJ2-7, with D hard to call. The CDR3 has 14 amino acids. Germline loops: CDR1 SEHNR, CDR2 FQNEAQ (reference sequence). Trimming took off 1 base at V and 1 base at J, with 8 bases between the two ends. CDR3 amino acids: CASSLVGRSYEQYF. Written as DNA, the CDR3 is TGTGCCAGCAGCTTAGTCGGCAGATCCTACGAGCAGTACTTC.

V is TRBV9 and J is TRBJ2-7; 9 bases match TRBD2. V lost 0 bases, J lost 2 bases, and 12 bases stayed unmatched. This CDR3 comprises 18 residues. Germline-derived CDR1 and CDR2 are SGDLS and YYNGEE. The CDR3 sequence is CASSVAGSGRPGPYEQYF. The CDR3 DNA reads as TGTGCCAGCAGCGTAGCCGGTAGCGGGAGACCTGGACCCTACGAGCAGTACTTC.

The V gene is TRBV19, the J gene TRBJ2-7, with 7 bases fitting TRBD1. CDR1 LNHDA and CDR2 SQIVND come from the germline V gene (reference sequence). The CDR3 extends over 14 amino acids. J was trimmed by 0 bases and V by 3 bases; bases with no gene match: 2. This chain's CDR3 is CASSMGQSSYEQYF. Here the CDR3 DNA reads TGTGCCAGTAGTATGGGACAGAGCTCCTACGAGCAGTACTTC.

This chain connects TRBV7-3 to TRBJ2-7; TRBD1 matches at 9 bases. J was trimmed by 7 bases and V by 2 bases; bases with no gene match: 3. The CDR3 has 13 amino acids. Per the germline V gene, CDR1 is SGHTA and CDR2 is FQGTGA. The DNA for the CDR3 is TGTGCCAGCAGCTTAGGGACAGGGCAGGAGCAGTACTTC. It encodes CASSLGTGQEQYF.

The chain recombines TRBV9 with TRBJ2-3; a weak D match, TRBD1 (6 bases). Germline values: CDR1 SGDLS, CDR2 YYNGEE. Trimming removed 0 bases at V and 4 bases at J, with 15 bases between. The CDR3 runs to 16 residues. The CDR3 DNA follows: TGTGCCAGCAGCGTAGGGGGGCAGGGCACCCCAGATACGCAGTATTTT. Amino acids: CASSVGGQGTPDTQYF.

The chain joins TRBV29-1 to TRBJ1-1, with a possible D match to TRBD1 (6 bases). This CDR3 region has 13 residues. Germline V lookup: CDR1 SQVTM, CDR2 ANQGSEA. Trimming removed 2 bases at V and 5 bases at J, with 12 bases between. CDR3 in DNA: TGCAGCGTTGAAACAGGGACGGGAACTGAAGCTTTCTTT. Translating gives CSVETGTGTEAFF.

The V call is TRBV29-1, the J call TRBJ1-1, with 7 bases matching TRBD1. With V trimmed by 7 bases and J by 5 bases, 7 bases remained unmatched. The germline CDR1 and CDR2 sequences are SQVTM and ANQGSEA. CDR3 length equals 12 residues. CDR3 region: CSGRQGPTEAFF. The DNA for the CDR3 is TGCAGCGGGAGACAGGGTCCGACTGAAGCTTTCTTT.

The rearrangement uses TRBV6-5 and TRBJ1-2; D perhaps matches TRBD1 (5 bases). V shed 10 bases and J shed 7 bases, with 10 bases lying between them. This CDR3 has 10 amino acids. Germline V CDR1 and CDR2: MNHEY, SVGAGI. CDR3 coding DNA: TGTGCCACCCGGAGGGGTGGCTACACCTTC. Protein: CATRRGGYTF.

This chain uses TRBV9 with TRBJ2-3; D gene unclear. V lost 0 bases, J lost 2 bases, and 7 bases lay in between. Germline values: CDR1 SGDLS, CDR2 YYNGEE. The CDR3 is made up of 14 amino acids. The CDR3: CASSVASITDTQYF. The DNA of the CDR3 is TGTGCCAGCAGCGTAGCCAGCATCACAGATACGCAGTATTTT. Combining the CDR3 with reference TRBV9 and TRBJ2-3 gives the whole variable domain DSGVTQTPKHLITATGQRVTLRCSPRSGDLSVYWYQQSLDQGLQFLIQYYNGEERAKGNILERFSAQQFPDLHSELNLSSLELGDSALYFCASSVASITDTQYFGPGTRLTVL.

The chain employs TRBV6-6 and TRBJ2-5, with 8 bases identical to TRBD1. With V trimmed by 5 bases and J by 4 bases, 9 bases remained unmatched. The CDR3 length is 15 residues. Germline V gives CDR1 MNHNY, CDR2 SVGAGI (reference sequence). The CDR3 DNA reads TGTGCCAGCAGTCGGGGTGACACAGGGGGAGAGACCCAGTACTTC. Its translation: CASSRGDTGGETQYF.

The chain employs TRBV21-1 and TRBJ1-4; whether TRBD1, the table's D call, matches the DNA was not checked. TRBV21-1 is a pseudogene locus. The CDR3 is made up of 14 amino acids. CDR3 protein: CASTPGQGGEKLFF. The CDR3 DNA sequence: TGTGCCAGCACCCCGGGACAGGGCGGTGAAAAACTGTTTTTT.

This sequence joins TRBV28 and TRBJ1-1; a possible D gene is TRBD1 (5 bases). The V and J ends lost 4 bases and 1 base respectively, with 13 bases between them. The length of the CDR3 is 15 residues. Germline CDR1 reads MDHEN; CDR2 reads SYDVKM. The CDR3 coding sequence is TGTGCCAGCAGTTCCCCGGGACGGACGAACACTGAAGCTTTCTTT. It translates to CASSSPGRTNTEAFF.

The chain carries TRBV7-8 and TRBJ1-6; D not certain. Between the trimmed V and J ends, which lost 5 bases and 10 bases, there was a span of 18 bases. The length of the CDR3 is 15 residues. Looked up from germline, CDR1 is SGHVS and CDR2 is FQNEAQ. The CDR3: CASSPAGSGGSPLHF. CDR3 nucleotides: TGTGCCAGCAGCCCTGCGGGGAGCGGAGGATCACCCCTCCACTTT.

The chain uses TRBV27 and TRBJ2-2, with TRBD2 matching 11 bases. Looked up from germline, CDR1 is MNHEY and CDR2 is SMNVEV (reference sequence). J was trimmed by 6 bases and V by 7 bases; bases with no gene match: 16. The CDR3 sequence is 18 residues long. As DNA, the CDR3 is TGTGCCAGCACTTCTGTTGGGCTAGCGGGAGGATTTCCCGGGGAGCTGTTTTTT. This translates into CASTSVGLAGGFPGELFF.

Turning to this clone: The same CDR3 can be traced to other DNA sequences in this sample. This CDR3 reads CASSETSGGRDTQYF. In DNA form, the CDR3 reads TGTGCCAGCAGTGAAACTAGCGGGGGCCGGGATACGCAGTATTTT. V gene TRBV6-4 combines with J gene TRBJ2-3, with TRBD2 matching over 11 bases. The CDR3 totals 15 residues. The V segment lost 3 bases and the J segment 6 bases; nucleotides outside the gene matches: 5. Germline values: CDR1 MRHNA, CDR2 SNTAGT.

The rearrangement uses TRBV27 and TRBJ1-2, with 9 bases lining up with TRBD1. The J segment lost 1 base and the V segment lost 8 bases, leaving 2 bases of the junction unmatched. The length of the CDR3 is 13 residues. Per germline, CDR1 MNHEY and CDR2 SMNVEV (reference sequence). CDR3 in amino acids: CASRQGVNYGYTF. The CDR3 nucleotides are TGTGCCAGCCGACAGGGGGTTAACTATGGCTACACCTTC.

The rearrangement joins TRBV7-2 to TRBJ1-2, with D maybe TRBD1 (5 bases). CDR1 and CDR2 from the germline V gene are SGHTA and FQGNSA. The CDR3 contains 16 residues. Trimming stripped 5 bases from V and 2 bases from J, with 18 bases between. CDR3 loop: CASSAGGHKGNYGYTF. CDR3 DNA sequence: TGTGCCAGCAGCGCAGGTGGACACAAGGGAAACTATGGCTACACCTTC.

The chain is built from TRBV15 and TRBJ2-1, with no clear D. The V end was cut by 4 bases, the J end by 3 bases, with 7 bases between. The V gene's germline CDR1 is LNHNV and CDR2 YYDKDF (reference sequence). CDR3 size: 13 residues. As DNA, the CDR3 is TGTGCCACCAGCAAGTGGGGCTACAATGAGCAGTTCTTC. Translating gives CATSKWGYNEQFF.

Written as DNA, the CDR3 is TGCGCCAGCAGCTACGGGGTGAACACTGAAGCTTTCTTT. Its protein product is CASSYGVNTEAFF. The V and J genes are TRBV5-1 and TRBJ1-1, with no clear D. V was pared by 3 bases and J by 0 bases, with 6 bases between. This CDR3 spans 13 amino acids. CDR1 SGHRS and CDR2 YFSETQ come from the germline V gene.

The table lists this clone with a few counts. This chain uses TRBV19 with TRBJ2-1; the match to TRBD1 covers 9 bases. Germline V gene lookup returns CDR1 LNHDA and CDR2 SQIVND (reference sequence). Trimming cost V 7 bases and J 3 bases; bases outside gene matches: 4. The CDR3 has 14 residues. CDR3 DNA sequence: TGTGCCAGTACAACAGGGGGCGGCTACAATGAGCAGTTCTTC. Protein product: CASTTGGGYNEQFF. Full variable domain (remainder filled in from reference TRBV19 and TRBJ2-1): DGGITQSPKYLFRKEGQNVTLSCEQNLNHDAMYWYRQDPGQGLRLIYYSQIVNDFQKGDIAEGYSVSREKKESFPLTVTSAQKNPTAFYLCASTTGGGYNEQFFGPGTRLTVL.

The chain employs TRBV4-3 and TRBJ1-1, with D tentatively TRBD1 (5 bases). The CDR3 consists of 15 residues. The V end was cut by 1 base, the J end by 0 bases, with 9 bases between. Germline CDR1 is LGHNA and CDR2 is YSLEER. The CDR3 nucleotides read TGCGCCAGCAGCCAAGCATGGGGGGTGAACACTGAAGCTTTCTTT. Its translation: CASSQAWGVNTEAFF.

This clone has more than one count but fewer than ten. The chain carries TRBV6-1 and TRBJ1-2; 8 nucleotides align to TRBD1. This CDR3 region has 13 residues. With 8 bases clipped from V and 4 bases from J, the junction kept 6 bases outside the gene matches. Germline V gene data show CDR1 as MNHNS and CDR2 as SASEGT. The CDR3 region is CASSTGTGYGYTF. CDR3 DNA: TGTGCCAGCTCGACCGGGACAGGCTATGGCTACACCTTC.

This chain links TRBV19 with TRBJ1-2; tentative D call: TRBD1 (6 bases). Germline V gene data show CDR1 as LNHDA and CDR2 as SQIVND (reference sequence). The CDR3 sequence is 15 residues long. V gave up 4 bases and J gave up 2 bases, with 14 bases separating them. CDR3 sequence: CASSNHWTDNYGYTF. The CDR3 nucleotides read TGTGCCAGTAGTAACCACTGGACAGACAACTATGGCTACACCTTC.

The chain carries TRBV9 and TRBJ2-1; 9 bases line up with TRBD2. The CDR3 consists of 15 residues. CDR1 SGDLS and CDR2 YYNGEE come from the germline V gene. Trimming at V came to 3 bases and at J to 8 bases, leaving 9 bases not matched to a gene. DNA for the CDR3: TGTGCCAGCAGCGGGGAGAGCGGGAGGTTGGATGAGCAGTTCTTC. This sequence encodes CASSGESGRLDEQFF.

CDR3 protein: CASSPEGVAANTGELFF. The CDR3 region has the DNA TGTGCCAGCAGCCCCGAGGGGGTAGCGGCGAACACCGGGGAGCTGTTTTTT. This chain connects TRBV7-2 to TRBJ2-2; possibly TRBD1 or TRBD2 for D (6 bases each). With 5 bases removed from V and 0 bases from J, the gap between germline ends came to 16 bases. Germline V lookup: CDR1 SGHTA, CDR2 FQGNSA. The CDR3 runs 17 residues.

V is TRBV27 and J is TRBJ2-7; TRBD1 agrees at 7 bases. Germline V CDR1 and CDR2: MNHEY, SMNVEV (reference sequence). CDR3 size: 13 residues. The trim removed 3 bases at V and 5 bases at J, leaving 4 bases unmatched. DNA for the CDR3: TGTGCCAGCAGTTTCTCCGACAGGGACGAGCAGTACTTC. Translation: CASSFSDRDEQYF.

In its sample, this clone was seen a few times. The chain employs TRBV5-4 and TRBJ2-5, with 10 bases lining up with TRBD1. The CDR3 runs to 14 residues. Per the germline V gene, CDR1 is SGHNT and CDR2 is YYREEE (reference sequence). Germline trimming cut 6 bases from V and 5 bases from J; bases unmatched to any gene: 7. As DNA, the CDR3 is TGTGCCAGCACAAGACAGGGGGCTGGGGAGACCCAGTACTTC. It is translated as CASTRQGAGETQYF.

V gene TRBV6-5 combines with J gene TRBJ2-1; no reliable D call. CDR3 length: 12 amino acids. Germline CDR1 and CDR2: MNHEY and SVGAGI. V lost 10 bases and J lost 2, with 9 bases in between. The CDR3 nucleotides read TGTGCCACAAGTAGACCCTACAATGAGCAGTTCTTC. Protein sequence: CATSRPYNEQFF.